A single sample is the source of the 31 T cell receptor beta chains below, sequenced in a study of blood T cell repertoires in COVID-19. Here immunoSEQ multiplex PCR was the method, and the copy in TCRdb shows in-frame clones only, minus some. The sample records 200,000 to 250,000 clones, about 86% being singletons. Sequencing input: peripheral blood. The receptor set was obtained from a woman aged 50 to 60 with COVID-19, enrolled during active disease.

The chain has TRBV21-1 and TRBJ1-1. TRBV21-1 corresponds to a pseudogene. This CDR3 has 14 residues. The CDR3 loop reads CASSKALGGTEAFF. DNA of the CDR3: TGTGCCAGCAGCAAAGCGCTTGGCGGAACTGAAGCTTTCTTT.

This clone has a single count. This chain connects TRBV7-9 to TRBJ1-3, with TRBD1 as a possible D gene (6 bases). The length of the CDR3 is 17 residues. V lost 6 bases to trimming and J lost 4 bases, with 22 bases between them. CDR1 is SEHNR, CDR2 FQNEAQ, per germline (reference sequence). The CDR3 is CASSPGQQGLPGNTIYF. In DNA, the CDR3 is TGTGCCAGCAGTCCGGGCCAACAGGGCCTACCCGGAAACACCATATATTTT.

V usage is TRBV7-2 and J usage is TRBJ2-7, with D maybe TRBD2 (7 bases). V shed 1 base and J shed 4 bases, with 11 bases lying between them. Germline CDR1 is SGHTA and CDR2 is FQGNSA. The CDR3 is made up of 14 amino acids. The CDR3 coding sequence is TGTGCCAGCAGCTTAGAGGGGGGGTTGTACGAGCAGTACTTC. It translates to CASSLEGGLYEQYF.

The chain combines TRBV20-1 with TRBJ2-3; 12 nucleotides align to TRBD2. Germline values: CDR1 DFQATT, CDR2 SNEGSKA (reference sequence). The CDR3 totals 19 residues. V was clipped by 3 bases and J by 3 bases; unmatched bases: 16. Here the CDR3 DNA reads TGCAGTGCTAGTCCCTACAGGGCTAGCGGGGGGGGTAGGACAGATACGCAGTATTTT. The encoded protein is CSASPYRASGGGRTDTQYF.

The chain links TRBV7-2 to TRBJ2-3; TRBD1 matches at 11 bases. After removal of 4 bases from V and 4 bases from J, the junction contained 1 base not matched to a gene. CDR1 SGHTA and CDR2 FQGNSA come from the germline V gene. The CDR3 covers 14 residues. The CDR3 DNA follows: TGTGCCAGCAGCTCGGGACAGGGGGCAGATACGCAGTATTTT. This encodes CASSSGQGADTQYF.

The V call is TRBV6-5, the J call TRBJ2-3; 7 positions match TRBD1. The junction had 2 bases not matched to a gene; V was cut back by 4 bases and J by 4 bases. CDR3 length equals 13 residues. From germline, CDR1 is MNHEY and CDR2 SVGAGI. CDR3 in DNA: TGTGCCAGCAGTTTAGGGGGCCCAGATACGCAGTATTTT. This encodes CASSLGGPDTQYF.

J is TRBJ2-1 and V is TRBV6-5, with D perhaps TRBD1 (6 bases). The CDR3 contains 15 residues. V dropped 6 bases and J dropped 7 bases, with 19 bases sitting between them. Germline V lookup: CDR1 MNHEY, CDR2 SVGAGI. CDR3 nucleotide sequence: TGTGCCAGCAGCTACACAGGGTGGATGGGGAATGAGCAGTTCTTC. As protein: CASSYTGWMGNEQFF.

The V call is TRBV5-1, the J call TRBJ2-7; the match to TRBD1 covers 7 bases. J was trimmed by 2 bases and V by 4 bases; bases with no gene match: 6. This CDR3 has 14 amino acids. Germline CDR1 and CDR2: SGHRS and YFSETQ. For the CDR3, the DNA is TGCGCCAGCAGCGCCGAACAGGGGACCTACGAGCAGTACGTC. It specifies CASSAEQGTYEQYV.

This sequence joins TRBV5-1 and TRBJ2-5; the match to TRBD2 covers 8 bases. Per germline, CDR1 SGHRS and CDR2 YFSETQ. Unmatched junction bases numbered 6, after V lost 0 bases and J lost 5 bases. This CDR3 region has 15 residues. Written as DNA, the CDR3 is TGCGCCAGCAGCTTGGCGGGGGGGCCGACGGAGACCCAGTACTTC. Protein sequence: CASSLAGGPTETQYF.

The chain couples TRBV30 to TRBJ2-1; 13 bases are a match to TRBD2. CDR1 is GTSNPN and CDR2 is SVGIG in the germline V gene (reference sequence). V lost 1 base, J lost 7 bases, and 1 base stayed unmatched. This CDR3 has 14 amino acids. The CDR3 protein is CAWSETSGGNEQFF. CDR3 nucleotide sequence: TGTGCCTGGAGTGAGACTAGCGGGGGGAATGAGCAGTTCTTC.

The V call is TRBV2, the J call TRBJ2-2; D might be TRBD2 (6 bases). Germline CDR1 is SNHLY and CDR2 is FYNNEI. The CDR3 has 17 amino acids. With 4 bases removed from V and 4 bases from J, the gap between germline ends came to 19 bases. CDR3 protein: CASSGGRRGLGTGELFF. The CDR3 nucleotides are TGTGCCAGCAGTGGAGGAAGGCGGGGTCTGGGCACCGGGGAGCTGTTTTTT.

The chain combines TRBV10-3 with TRBJ2-6, with 7 bases matching TRBD1. V shed 5 bases and J 0 bases; nucleotides not matched to a gene: 4. This CDR3 contains 16 residues. Germline assignment: CDR1 ENHRY and CDR2 SYGVKD. DNA of the CDR3: TGTGCCATCAGTCCGGGACAGATCTCTGGGGCCAACGTCCTGACTTTC. This translates into CAISPGQISGANVLTF.

V and J are TRBV5-6 and TRBJ2-3, with D uncertain. V was cut by 3 bases and J by 0 bases, with 8 bases left in between. This CDR3 is 14 amino acids long. Germline values: CDR1 SGHDT, CDR2 YYEEEE. The DNA of the CDR3 is TGTGCCAGCAGCTCGACTTCTAGCACAGATACGCAGTATTTT. This gives the protein CASSSTSSTDTQYF.

This rearrangement joins TRBV5-1 to TRBJ1-1, with D perhaps matching TRBD1 (5 bases). Per the germline V gene, CDR1 is SGHRS and CDR2 is YFSETQ. Deletions cut 2 bases from V and 5 bases from J, with 16 bases between. CDR3 length equals 15 residues. Written as DNA, the CDR3 is TGCGCCAGCAGCTTTATAGGGGCCCTGGGGACTGAAGCTTTCTTT. Translating it yields CASSFIGALGTEAFF.

This clone was recorded only once. This chain uses TRBV25-1 with TRBJ2-4; weak D call: TRBD1 (6 bases). There are 16 residues in the CDR3. V was trimmed by 2 bases and J by 2 bases, leaving 13 bases between them. Germline CDR1 MGHDK, CDR2 SYGVNS. The CDR3 DNA reads TGTGCCAGCAGTGAAAGCTCCCAGGGGACCAAAAACATTCAGTACTTC. This encodes CASSESSQGTKNIQYF.

The V call is TRBV5-1, the J call TRBJ2-1; 7 nucleotides align to TRBD1. Trimming took 5 bases from V and 5 from J; bases not matched to a gene: 10. The germline gives CDR1 SGHRS, CDR2 YFSETQ. There are 15 residues in the CDR3. Here the CDR3 DNA reads TGCGCCAGCAGACCCTCGACAGGGTGGGACAATGAGCAGTTCTTC. The encoded protein is CASRPSTGWDNEQFF.

This sequence joins TRBV25-1 and TRBJ2-3; D possibly corresponds to TRBD1 (6 bases). Between the trimmed V and J ends, which lost 6 bases and 1 base, there was a span of 20 bases. The V gene's germline CDR1 is MGHDK and CDR2 SYGVNS. The CDR3 length is 17 residues. The CDR3 here is CASRISGAPQRTDTQYF. The CDR3 bases are TGTGCCAGCAGGATATCAGGGGCACCCCAACGCACAGATACGCAGTATTTT.

This clone was seen just once. The chain recombines TRBV11-3 with TRBJ2-3; 12 bases align to TRBD2. V dropped 5 bases and J dropped 4; count of bases not matched to a gene: 7. CDR1 and CDR2 (germline): SGHNT, YENEEA. CDR3 length: 16 residues. CDR3 DNA sequence: TGTGCCAGCAGCCTCCGGACTAGCGGGGCCGCAGATACGCAGTATTTT. Translating gives CASSLRTSGAADTQYF.

This chain links TRBV21-1 with TRBJ2-7; the table names TRBD1, a call not compared with the DNA. TRBV21-1 is listed as a pseudogene. The CDR3 length is 13 residues. DNA for the CDR3: TGTGCCAGCAGCAAAGGCAGTTCCTACGAGCAGTACTTC. It yields the protein CASSKGSSYEQYF.

The rearrangement links TRBV3-1 (or the pseudogene TRBV3-2) to TRBJ1-2; possibly TRBD1 for D (6 bases). The CDR3 runs 15 residues. V shed 3 bases and J shed 6 bases, with 17 bases lying between them. Germline V CDR1 and CDR2: LGHDT, YNNKEL (reference sequence). The CDR3 spells CASSQMMTGGNGYTF. CDR3 nucleotides: TGTGCCAGCAGCCAGATGATGACAGGCGGAAATGGCTACACCTTC.

The CDR3 sequence is CASKRWLDTQYF. The CDR3 DNA follows: TGTGCCAGCAAGAGGTGGTTGGATACGCAGTATTTT. This chain connects TRBV2 to TRBJ2-3; D remains ambiguous. The CDR3 consists of 12 residues. Per the germline V gene, CDR1 is SNHLY and CDR2 is FYNNEI. Trimming left V 7 bases short and J 6 bases short, with 11 bases between.

On this clone itself: Other DNA sequences of this sample code for an identical CDR3. The rearrangement links TRBV19 to TRBJ1-1; the D gene is possibly TRBD1 (5 bases). The V and J ends lost 3 bases and 2 bases respectively, with 10 bases between them. There are 14 residues in the CDR3. The germline gives CDR1 LNHDA, CDR2 SQIVND (reference sequence). The CDR3 sequence: CASSIRGPNTEAFF. Written as DNA, the CDR3 is TGTGCCAGTAGTATTAGGGGCCCTAACACTGAAGCTTTCTTT.

This chain joins TRBV28 and TRBJ2-1; 9 bases are shared with TRBD1. The CDR3 has 17 residues. V lost 5 bases and J lost 9; bases outside the gene matches: 17. Germline CDR1 reads MDHEN; CDR2 reads SYDVKM. The CDR3 bases are TGTGCCAGCAGTACCTCGGGACAGGGCTGGGCAGTAGGTGAGCAGTTCTTC. This encodes CASSTSGQGWAVGEQFF.

This clone has only one observation. J is TRBJ1-1 and V is TRBV9; 7 positions match TRBD1. Germline CDR1 is SGDLS and CDR2 is YYNGEE. V shed 4 bases, J shed 11 bases, and the junction held 14 bases outside the gene matches. The CDR3 length is 14 residues. CDR3 DNA: TGTGCCAGCAGCTCATCCGGACAGGCCGGTGGGGCTTTCTTT. It specifies CASSSSGQAGGAFF.

The CDR3 loop reads CASSPRARGTGELFF. For the CDR3, the DNA is TGTGCCAGCAGCCCCAGGGCGCGGGGCACCGGGGAGCTGTTTTTT. This rearrangement joins TRBV11-3 to TRBJ2-2; weak D call: TRBD2 (6 bases). There are 15 residues in the CDR3. Germline values: CDR1 SGHNT, CDR2 YENEEA. V was clipped by 5 bases and J by 4 bases, with 14 bases between them.

This chain uses TRBV10-3 with TRBJ1-2; 9 bases are a match to TRBD1. The CDR3 loop spans 14 amino acids. Germline CDR1 reads ENHRY; CDR2 reads SYGVKD. J was trimmed by 7 bases and V by 6 bases; bases with no gene match: 9. The CDR3 nucleotides are TGTGCCATCAGCCGACAGGGGGAAAGTGGTGGCTACACCTTC. This sequence encodes CAISRQGESGGYTF.

The chain employs TRBV6-6 and TRBJ2-5; D might be TRBD2 (6 bases). Germline assignment: CDR1 MNHNY and CDR2 SVGAGI (reference sequence). V was trimmed by 8 bases and J by 0 bases, leaving 13 bases between them. This CDR3 region has 14 residues. The CDR3 nucleotides read TGTGCCAGCGCCTCAAGGAGGGACCAAGAGACCCAGTACTTC. It translates to CASASRRDQETQYF.

The rearrangement uses TRBV11-2 and TRBJ2-2; 8 nucleotides line up with TRBD1. V lost 1 base, J lost 7 bases, and 5 bases stayed unmatched. CDR1 and CDR2 (germline): SGHAT, FQNNGV. This CDR3 contains 15 residues. CDR3 sequence reads: CASSLGTGLGGELFF. CDR3 sequence (DNA): TGTGCCAGCAGCTTAGGGACAGGGCTTGGCGGGGAGCTGTTTTTT.

This clone was found once. The chain links TRBV5-6 to TRBJ2-2; the match to TRBD2 covers 8 bases. The trim removed 7 bases at V and 5 bases at J, leaving 13 bases unmatched. The germline gives CDR1 SGHDT, CDR2 YYEEEE. The CDR3 length is 16 residues. As DNA, the CDR3 is TGTGCCAGCGGCCCGGGACTAGACTTCCGGACCGGGGAGCTGTTTTTT. This sequence encodes CASGPGLDFRTGELFF.

This clone was seen only once. The chain has TRBV11-3 and TRBJ2-2; 7 bases are a match to TRBD1. CDR1 is SGHNT, CDR2 YENEEA, per germline. V lost 7 bases to trimming and J lost 3 bases; unmatched junction nucleotides: 8. This CDR3 is 15 amino acids long. In nucleotides, the CDR3 is TGTGCCAGCACCCTGACAGGGCAGGACACCGGGGAGCTGTTTTTT. It translates to CASTLTGQDTGELFF.

The gene calls are TRBV5-6 and TRBJ2-3; D is perhaps TRBD2 (6 bases). CDR3 length equals 13 residues. The germline V gene encodes CDR1 SGHDT and CDR2 YYEEEE. Trimming shortened V by 4 bases and J by 3 bases, and 9 bases separated the two germline ends. CDR3 protein: CASSLAGTDTQYF. CDR3 DNA sequence: TGTGCCAGCAGCCTTGCGGGGACAGATACGCAGTATTTT.